Shown below are 21 T cell receptor beta chains from a single sample sequenced in a study of T cells after yellow fever vaccination. MiXCR, run by TCRdb on the 5' RACE reads, gives a single entry per CDR3 protein. The table has about 310,000 distinct CDR3 sequences, more than 3% seen once. Material: PBMCs, obtained on the day of the yellow fever booster vaccination. The origin of the receptors is a young man who received the YFV17D yellow fever vaccine.

The CDR3 loop reads CASSRGTGNINEQFF. DNA for the CDR3: TGCGCCAGCAGCCGCGGGACAGGGAATATCAATGAGCAGTTCTTC. V and J are TRBV5-1 and TRBJ2-1; 9 bases are a match to TRBD1. With 4 bases clipped from V and 6 bases from J, the junction kept 8 bases outside the gene matches. Germline assignment: CDR1 SGHRS and CDR2 YFSETQ. The CDR3 covers 15 residues.

CDR3 nucleotides: TGCAGTGCTAGAGTTTCGGGATGGGGAGAAGCTTTCTTT. It translates to CSARVSGWGEAFF. The chain has TRBV20-1 and TRBJ1-1; unclear D gene. The CDR3 contains 13 residues. Trimming took off 1 base at V and 8 bases at J, with 14 bases between the two ends. Germline V gene lookup returns CDR1 DFQATT and CDR2 SNEGSKA (reference sequence).

This clonotype was seen ten or more times. This sequence joins TRBV12-3 or TRBV12-4 and TRBJ2-7; TRBD1 or TRBD2 may be the D gene (5 bases each). The CDR3 covers 12 residues. The V gene lost 4 bases and the J gene lost 7 bases, with 11 bases spanning the gap. The CDR3 coding sequence is TGTGCCAGCAGTTCGGGGCCGGGTGAGCAGTACTTC. This translates into CASSSGPGEQYF.

In this sample, this clonotype turned up a few times. The genes are TRBV7-2 and TRBJ2-2; D is unclear. The CDR3 runs to 14 residues. Germline CDR1 is SGHTA and CDR2 is FQGNSA. V shed 4 bases and J shed 4 bases, with 10 bases lying between them. The CDR3 nucleotides are TGTGCCAGCAGCTACCCCACAAGCACCGGGGAGCTGTTTTTT. Residues: CASSYPTSTGELFF.

The chain has TRBV5-1 and TRBJ2-1; 8 bases align to TRBD1. The CDR3 spans 15 residues. Germline assignment: CDR1 SGHRS and CDR2 YFSETQ. The V gene end was trimmed by 7 bases and the J gene end by 6 bases; junction bases not matched to a gene: 12. This CDR3 reads CASRPGQGAVNEQFF. CDR3 sequence (DNA): TGCGCCAGCCGACCGGGGCAGGGGGCCGTCAATGAGCAGTTCTTC.

This clonotype showed up many times. The CDR3 region is CASSSTGVRGNEQFF. The CDR3 DNA reads as TGTGCCAGCAGCTCAACAGGGGTGAGGGGAAATGAGCAGTTCTTC. The chain combines TRBV7-6 with TRBJ2-1; 7 bases match TRBD1. CDR1 and CDR2 from the germline V gene are SGHVS and FNYEAQ. The CDR3 consists of 15 residues. Trimming took 4 bases from V and 7 from J; bases not matched to a gene: 10.

This chain connects TRBV25-1 to TRBJ1-6; D perhaps matches TRBD1 (5 bases). Trimming took 3 bases from V and 0 from J, leaving 12 bases between them. The CDR3 runs 17 residues. Germline lookup yields CDR1 MGHDK and CDR2 SYGVNS. For the CDR3, the DNA is TGTGCCAGCAGTGATACGAAGGGGAGCTCCTATAATTCACCCCTCCACTTT. This translates into CASSDTKGSSYNSPLHF.

The V gene is TRBV28, the J gene TRBJ2-2; 11 bases align to TRBD1. This CDR3 has 14 amino acids. With 8 bases clipped from V and 6 bases from J, the junction kept 5 bases outside the gene matches. CDR1 and CDR2 from the germline V gene are MDHEN and SYDVKM. The CDR3 region is CASLDRGRSGELFF. The CDR3 nucleotides are TGTGCCAGCCTGGACAGGGGGCGGTCCGGGGAGCTGTTTTTT.

V and J are TRBV20-1 and TRBJ1-1; weak D call: TRBD1 (5 bases). The V end was cut by 3 bases, the J end by 0 bases, with 14 bases between. Germline loops: CDR1 DFQATT, CDR2 SNEGSKA (reference sequence). The CDR3 is made up of 15 amino acids. The CDR3 coding sequence is TGCAGTGCTAGCGACCAGGTGGGGGTGAACACTGAAGCTTTCTTT. It codes for CSASDQVGVNTEAFF.

In its sample, this clonotype was seen many times. The rearrangement links TRBV4-1 to TRBJ2-1; TRBD1 matches 7 bases. V dropped 2 bases and J dropped 7; count of bases not matched to a gene: 5. CDR1 is MGHRA and CDR2 is YSYEKL in the germline V gene. The CDR3 totals 14 residues. This chain's CDR3 is CASSQLTGVNEQFF. In nucleotides, the CDR3 is TGCGCCAGCAGCCAACTTACAGGGGTAAATGAGCAGTTCTTC.

This clonotype has a handful of counts. The rearrangement joins TRBV6-1 to TRBJ1-2; a weak D match, TRBD1 (6 bases). Trimming stripped 8 bases from V and 8 bases from J, with 12 bases between. The CDR3 runs to 11 residues. Germline values: CDR1 MNHNS, CDR2 SASEGT. CDR3 in amino acids: CASARGGGYTF. CDR3 bases: TGTGCCAGCGCCCGTGGGGGCGGCTACACCTTC.

The table lists this clonotype with many counts. The chain uses TRBV28 and TRBJ2-5; 9 nucleotides agree with TRBD2. V shed 5 bases and J 5 bases; nucleotides not matched to a gene: 6. Germline values: CDR1 MDHEN, CDR2 SYDVKM. CDR3 length: 14 amino acids. For the CDR3, the DNA is TGTGCCAGCAGTGACGCGGGAGGGTGGGAGACCCAGTACTTC. Protein: CASSDAGGWETQYF.

The sample holds many counts of this clonotype. V gene TRBV20-1 combines with J gene TRBJ2-1; 8 bases are shared with TRBD2. V shed 2 bases, J shed 6 bases, and the junction held 3 bases outside the gene matches. CDR3 size: 13 residues. Germline CDR1 is DFQATT and CDR2 is SNEGSKA (reference sequence). CDR3 bases: TGCAGTGCTAGACTAGCGGGCCTCAATGAGCAGTTCTTC. Its protein product is CSARLAGLNEQFF.

The sample holds a few counts of this clonotype. The chain is built from TRBV27 and TRBJ2-1; 7 bases match TRBD2. Per the germline V gene, CDR1 is MNHEY and CDR2 is SMNVEV (reference sequence). The CDR3 is 17 residues long. J was trimmed by 4 bases and V by 5 bases; bases with no gene match: 14. In DNA, the CDR3 is TGTGCCAGCAGTGGGGACCTTGGGGGGAGGGCTTACAATGAGCAGTTCTTC. Translated: CASSGDLGGRAYNEQFF.

This clonotype was observed at least ten times. This chain links TRBV5-1 with TRBJ2-7; TRBD2 matches at 7 bases. V gave up 0 bases and J gave up 5 bases; unmatched junction bases: 5. The CDR3 loop spans 14 amino acids. Germline CDR1 and CDR2: SGHRS and YFSETQ. The CDR3 bases are TGCGCCAGCAGCTTGGCTGCGGGGGAGGACGAGCAGTACTTC. Translation: CASSLAAGEDEQYF.

This clonotype was detected only a few times. V usage is TRBV12-3 or TRBV12-4 and J usage is TRBJ2-5, with 10 bases that match TRBD1. V dropped 6 bases and J dropped 4; count of bases not matched to a gene: 8. There are 15 residues in the CDR3. CDR3 residues: CASRRQGASGETQYF. The CDR3 DNA is TGTGCCAGCAGAAGACAGGGGGCTAGTGGAGAGACCCAGTACTTC.

This sequence joins TRBV9 and TRBJ2-7; D call uncertain. CDR1 is SGDLS, CDR2 YYNGEE, per germline. V gave up 4 bases and J gave up 0 bases, with 11 bases separating them. This CDR3 is built from 14 residues. This chain's CDR3 is CASSRAPLSYEQYF. Written as DNA, the CDR3 is TGTGCCAGCAGCCGAGCCCCCCTCTCCTACGAGCAGTACTTC. Filled out from reference TRBV9 and TRBJ2-7, the complete variable domain reads DSGVTQTPKHLITATGQRVTLRCSPRSGDLSVYWYQQSLDQGLQFLIQYYNGEERAKGNILERFSAQQFPDLHSELNLSSLELGDSALYFCASSRAPLSYEQYFGPGTRLTVT.

This clonotype was counted ten times or more. V and J are TRBV7-9 and TRBJ2-1, with TRBD2 matching over 12 bases. Trimming cost V 7 bases and J 7 bases; bases outside gene matches: 14. The CDR3 is 17 residues long. Germline CDR1 SEHNR, CDR2 FQNEAQ (reference sequence). The CDR3 bases are TGTGCCAGCACCGATCAAACTGGACTAGCGGGGAGGAATGAGCAGTTCTTC. This codes for CASTDQTGLAGRNEQFF.

This clonotype has ten or more counts. The rearrangement joins TRBV4-3 to TRBJ2-1; D uncertain. This CDR3 is 15 amino acids long. V shed 4 bases and J shed 8 bases, with 18 bases lying between them. Germline lookup yields CDR1 LGHNA and CDR2 YSLEER. The DNA for the CDR3 is TGCGCCAGCAGCCCAGGTGGCAGTGGATGGGATGAGCAGTTCTTC. The encoded protein is CASSPGGSGWDEQFF.

This clonotype was seen at least ten times. The chain joins TRBV6-5 to TRBJ2-6, with D possibly matching TRBD1 (5 bases). Between the trimmed V and J ends, which lost 7 bases and 0 bases, there was a span of 22 bases. CDR1 MNHEY and CDR2 SVGAGI come from the germline V gene. The CDR3 sequence is 19 residues long. The CDR3 sequence is CASTYARQGLLSGANVLTF. In DNA, the CDR3 is TGTGCCAGCACCTACGCTCGTCAGGGCCTTCTCTCTGGGGCCAACGTCCTGACTTTC.

This clonotype was detected many times. The genes are TRBV7-6 and TRBJ1-1; D gene unclear. V dropped 1 base and J dropped 4 bases, with 10 bases sitting between them. This CDR3 comprises 14 residues. Germline V gene lookup returns CDR1 SGHVS and CDR2 FNYEAQ. CDR3 sequence (DNA): TGTGCCAGCAGCTTAGAGTCGATCACCACTGAAGCTTTCTTT. Amino acids: CASSLESITTEAFF.